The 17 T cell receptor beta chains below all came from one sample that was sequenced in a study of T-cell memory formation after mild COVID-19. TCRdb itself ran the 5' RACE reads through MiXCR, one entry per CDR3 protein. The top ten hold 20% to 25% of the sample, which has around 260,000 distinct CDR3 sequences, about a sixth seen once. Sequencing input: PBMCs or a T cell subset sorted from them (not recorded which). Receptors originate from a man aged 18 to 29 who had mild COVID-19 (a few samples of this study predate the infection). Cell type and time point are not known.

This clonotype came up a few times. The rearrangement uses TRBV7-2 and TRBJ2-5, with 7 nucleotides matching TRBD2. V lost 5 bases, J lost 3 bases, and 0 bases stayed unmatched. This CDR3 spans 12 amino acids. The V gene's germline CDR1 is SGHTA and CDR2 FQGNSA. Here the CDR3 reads CASSGLEETQYF. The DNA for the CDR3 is TGTGCCAGCAGCGGACTAGAAGAGACCCAGTACTTC.

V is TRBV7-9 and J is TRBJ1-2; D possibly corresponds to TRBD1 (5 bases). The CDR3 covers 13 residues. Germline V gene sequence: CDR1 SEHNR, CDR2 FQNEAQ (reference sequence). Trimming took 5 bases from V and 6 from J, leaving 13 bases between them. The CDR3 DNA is TGTGCCAGCAGCCGGGACCGCTGGGATGGCTACACCTTC. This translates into CASSRDRWDGYTF.

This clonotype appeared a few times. In nucleotides, the CDR3 is TGTGCCAGCAGCTGGACGGGTGGGGATGAAAAACTGTTTTTT. As protein: CASSWTGGDEKLFF. This chain uses TRBV7-9 with TRBJ1-4; D not certain. The germline V gene has CDR1 SEHNR and CDR2 FQNEAQ (reference sequence). V was cut by 4 bases and J by 6 bases, with 12 bases left in between. The CDR3 is made up of 14 amino acids.

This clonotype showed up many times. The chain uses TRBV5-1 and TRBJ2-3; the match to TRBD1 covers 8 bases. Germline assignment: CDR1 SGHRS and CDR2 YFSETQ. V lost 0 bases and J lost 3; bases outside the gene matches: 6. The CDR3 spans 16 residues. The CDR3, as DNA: TGCGCCAGCAGCTTGGGGACAGGGTCTAATACAGATACGCAGTATTTT. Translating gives CASSLGTGSNTDTQYF.

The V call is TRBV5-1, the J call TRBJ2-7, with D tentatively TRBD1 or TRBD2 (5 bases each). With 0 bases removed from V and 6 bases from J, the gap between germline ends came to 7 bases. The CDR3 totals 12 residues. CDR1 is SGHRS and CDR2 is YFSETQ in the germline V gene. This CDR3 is CASSLEGREQYF. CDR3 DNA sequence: TGCGCCAGCAGCTTGGAGGGACGCGAGCAGTACTTC.

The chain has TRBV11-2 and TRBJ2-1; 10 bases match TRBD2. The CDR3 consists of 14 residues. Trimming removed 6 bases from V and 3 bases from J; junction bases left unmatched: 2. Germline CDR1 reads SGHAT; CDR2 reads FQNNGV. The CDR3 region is CASRLAGDYNEQFF. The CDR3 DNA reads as TGTGCCAGCAGGCTAGCGGGAGACTACAATGAGCAGTTCTTC. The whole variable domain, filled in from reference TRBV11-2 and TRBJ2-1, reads EAGVAQSPRYKIIEKRQSVAFWCNPISGHATLYWYQQILGQGPKLLIQFQNNGVVDDSQLPKDRFSAERLKGVDSTLKIQPAKLEDSAVYLCASRLAGDYNEQFFGPGTRLTVL.

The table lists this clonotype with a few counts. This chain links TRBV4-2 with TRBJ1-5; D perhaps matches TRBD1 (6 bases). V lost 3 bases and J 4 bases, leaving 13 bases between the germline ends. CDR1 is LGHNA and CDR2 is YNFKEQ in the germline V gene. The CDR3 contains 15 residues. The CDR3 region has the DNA TGTGCCAGCAGCCAGTGGACAGAGCAAAATCAGCCCCAGCATTTT. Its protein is CASSQWTEQNQPQHF.

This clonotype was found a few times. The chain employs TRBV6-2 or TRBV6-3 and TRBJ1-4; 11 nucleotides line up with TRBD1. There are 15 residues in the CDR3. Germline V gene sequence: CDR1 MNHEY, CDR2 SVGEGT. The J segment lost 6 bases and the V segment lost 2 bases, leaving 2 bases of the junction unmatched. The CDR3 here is CASSYRTGGDEKLFF. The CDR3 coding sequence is TGTGCCAGCAGTTACCGGACAGGGGGCGATGAAAAACTGTTTTTT.

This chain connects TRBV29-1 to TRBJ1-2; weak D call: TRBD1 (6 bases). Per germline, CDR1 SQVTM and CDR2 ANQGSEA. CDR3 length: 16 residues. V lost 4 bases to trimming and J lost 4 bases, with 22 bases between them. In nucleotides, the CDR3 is TGCAGCGTTGCTACATCGCAATGGGGGGCCTCCTATGGCTACACCTTC. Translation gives CSVATSQWGASYGYTF.

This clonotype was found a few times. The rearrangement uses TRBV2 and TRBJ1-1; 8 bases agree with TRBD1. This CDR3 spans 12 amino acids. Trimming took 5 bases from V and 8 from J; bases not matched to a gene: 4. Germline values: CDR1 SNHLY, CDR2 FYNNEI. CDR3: CASSLDRGEAFF. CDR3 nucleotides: TGTGCCAGCAGTTTAGACAGGGGAGAAGCTTTCTTT.

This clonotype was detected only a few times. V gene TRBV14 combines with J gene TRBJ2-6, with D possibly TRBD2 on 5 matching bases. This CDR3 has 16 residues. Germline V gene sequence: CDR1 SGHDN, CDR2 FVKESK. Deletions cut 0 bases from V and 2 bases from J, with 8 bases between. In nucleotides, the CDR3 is TGTGCCAGCAGCCAAGATTGGGGAGCTGGGGCCAACGTCCTGACTTTC. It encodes CASSQDWGAGANVLTF. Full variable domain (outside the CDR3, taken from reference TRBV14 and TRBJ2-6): EAGVTQFPSHSVIEKGQTVTLRCDPISGHDNLYWYRRVMGKEIKFLLHFVKESKQDESGMPNNRFLAERTGGTYSTLKVQPAELEDSGVYFCASSQDWGAGANVLTFGAGSRLTVL.

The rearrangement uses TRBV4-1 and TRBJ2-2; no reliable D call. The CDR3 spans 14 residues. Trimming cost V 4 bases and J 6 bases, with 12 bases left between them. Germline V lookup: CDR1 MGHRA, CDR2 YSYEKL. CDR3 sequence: CASSPRQVAGELFF. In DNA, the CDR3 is TGCGCCAGCAGCCCACGTCAGGTAGCCGGGGAGCTGTTTTTT.

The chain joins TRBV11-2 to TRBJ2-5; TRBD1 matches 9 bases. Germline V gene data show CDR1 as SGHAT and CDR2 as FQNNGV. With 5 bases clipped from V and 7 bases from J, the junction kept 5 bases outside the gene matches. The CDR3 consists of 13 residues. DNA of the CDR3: TGTGCCAGCAGCCCGGACAGGGGCGGGACCCAGTACTTC. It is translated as CASSPDRGGTQYF.

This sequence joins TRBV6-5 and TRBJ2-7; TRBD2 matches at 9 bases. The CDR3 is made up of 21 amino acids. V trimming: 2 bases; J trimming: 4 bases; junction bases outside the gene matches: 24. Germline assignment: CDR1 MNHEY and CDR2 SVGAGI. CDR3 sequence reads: CASSYPAPGLATTRGIYEQYF. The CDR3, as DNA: TGTGCCAGCAGTTACCCTGCTCCGGGACTAGCTACGACCCGGGGAATTTACGAGCAGTACTTC.

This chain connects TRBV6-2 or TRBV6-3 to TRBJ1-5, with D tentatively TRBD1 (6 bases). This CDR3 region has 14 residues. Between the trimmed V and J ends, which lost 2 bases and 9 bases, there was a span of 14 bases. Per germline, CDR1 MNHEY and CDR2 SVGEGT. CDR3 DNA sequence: TGTGCCAGCAGTTACGAGGGGGGGGGTCGGCCCCAGCATTTT. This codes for CASSYEGGGRPQHF.

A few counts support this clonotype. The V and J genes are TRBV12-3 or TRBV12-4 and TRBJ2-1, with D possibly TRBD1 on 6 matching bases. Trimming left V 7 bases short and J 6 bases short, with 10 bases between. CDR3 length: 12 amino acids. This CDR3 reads CASTHRANEQFF. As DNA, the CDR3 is TGTGCCAGCACCCACAGGGCCAATGAGCAGTTCTTC.

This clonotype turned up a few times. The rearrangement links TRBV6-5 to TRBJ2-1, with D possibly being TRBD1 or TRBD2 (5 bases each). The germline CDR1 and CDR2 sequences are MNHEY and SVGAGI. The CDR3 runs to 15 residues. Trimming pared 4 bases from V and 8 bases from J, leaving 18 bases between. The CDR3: CASSSSGSSQDEQFF. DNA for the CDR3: TGTGCCAGCAGTTCGTCAGGGAGTAGTCAGGATGAGCAGTTCTTC.